This TCR beta chain was observed in a study of blood T cell repertoires in COVID-19 (TCRdb year 2020). In the study overall: Samples from collaborators originated in the United States, Italy and Spain and spanned both the acute and convalescent phases of COVID-19. Subjects who had been exposed to COVID-19, were actively infected with it, or had recovered from it provided the deeply sampled blood TCRbeta repertoires that made up the dataset. Where available, HLA class I and class II types were taken from metadata supplied by the sample provider and were not determined by assay-based typing. The sample metadata nearly always contained a de-identified subject ID, COVID-19 status, age in years and sex. The prospective study material was composed of cDNA or gDNA derived from T cells, B-cell-depleted T cells, or PBMCs. Samples were obtained from the ongoing ImmuneRACE study (first 160 participants) and from some 1,300 subjects provided by 6 global collaborators. The repertoires were released in a freely available public database intended as a resource for research on the immune response to SARS-CoV-2.

Ten or more counts support this clone. This receptor's antigen is unknown. Base-call qualities are not available, and no considerably larger clone is one nucleotide away. Beyond this particular receptor, the publication reports: How much clinical and demographic metadata was included differed by source and by participant, and the metadata was provided uncurated.

TCRbeta CDR3 regions were amplified from genomic DNA by means of the immunoSEQ Assay, a bias-controlled multiplex PCR. Turning to the authors' computational methods: The number of nucleated cells in each sample was estimated from the amplification of reference gene primers within the assay. To quantify the absolute abundance of each unique TCRbeta CDR3 rearrangement, sequence reads were collapsed and filtered. For each sample, productive Simpson clonality was calculated as the square root of Simpson's diversity index over productive rearrangements. TCRdb holds this immuneACCESS table with in-frame rearrangements only. Some clones are missing; in checked studies, unresolved V genes explain under half, and the rest has no known cause. The V and J calls and clone size are taken from that table; D and trimming were inferred from the DNA. The sample table records some 450,000 clones; more than 70% of these occur just once. Of the sample, over 10% falls within the top ten clones.

One collaborating source in Seattle enrolled patients while the patients were actively infected and followed the patients over time throughout the course of disease. Collaborating institutions collected whole blood in K2EDTA tubes following their own protocols. Collaborator samples were shipped for TCRbeta analysis as frozen whole blood, isolated PBMCs, or DNA extracted from either sample type. Sequences were obtained from peripheral blood. The TCR sequence derives from a woman aged 50 to 60 with COVID-19, enrolled during active disease.

At the DNA level, the sequence is TGTGCCTGGAACCAGGGGGTGGGTGGCTACACCTTC. Translated, this gives CAWNQGVGGYTF. This chain joins TRBV30 to TRBJ1-2; 7 central bases correspond to TRBD1. The CDR3 holds 12 amino acids from the cysteine to the phenylalanine. Only CDR3 DNA is held: 36 bases, read in frame from base 1. Reading the germline V gene (reference sequence) gives CDR1 GTSNPN and CDR2 SVGIG. V ends up 4 bases short and J 7 bases short, with an unmatched junction base count of 6.